Each of the 9 T cell receptor beta chains below was sequenced from the same sample in a study of tumor-infiltrating lymphocytes in primary liver carcinoma. Priming with a constant-region primer yielded TCR beta cDNA from about 540 ng total RNA. Slightly modified ARM-PCR served as the procedure for the TCR beta libraries. These libraries came from three rounds of nested multiplex PCR. Forward primers for TRBV1-TRBV30 and a C-beta reverse primer served the first two PCR rounds, at about 10 cycles each. TCRdb reanalysed the multiplex PCR reads using MiXCR and keeps one entry per CDR3 protein. The sample includes about 59,000 distinct CDR3 sequences, roughly 70% of them seen just once. Bulk tissue was left unsorted, and RNA and DNA were co-extracted from about 20-30 mg of it. The sample comprised liver tumor tissue from sampling region 2. Subset given: tumor region T2, inferior pole. The receptors come from a man aged 35 to 55 with primary liver carcinoma and hepatitis B virus infection.

On this clonotype itself: Sequence at one end of the junction differs from germline and may be a read error. The CDR3, as DNA: TGTGCTAGCAGCTTATACAGGCTAGTTAGTGTGCAGTTCTTC. It is translated as CASSLYRLVSVQFF. This chain uses TRBV11-2 with TRBJ2-1; tentative D call: TRBD1 (5 bases). Germline V CDR1 and CDR2: SGHAT, FQNNGV. This CDR3 is built from 14 residues.

Worth noting for this clonotype: One end of the junction is discordant with germline, which a read error may explain. The V and J genes are TRBV29-1 and TRBJ2-1, with TRBD2 identical over 15 bases. Germline V lookup: CDR1 SQVTM, CDR2 ANQGSEA. The CDR3 length is 15 residues. The CDR3 loop reads CSVGLAGGFYNEQIF. CDR3 bases: TGCAGTGTTGGACTAGCGGGAGGGTTCTACAATGAGCAGATCTTC.

About this clonotype: The junction and the germline gene differ at one end; a read error may be behind it. The V call is TRBV12-3 or TRBV12-4, the J call TRBJ1-6; D is uncertain. The CDR3 runs to 12 residues. Here the CDR3 DNA reads TGTGCCAGTGGTTTAAAGAATTCACTCCTCCACTTT. Amino acids: CASGLKNSLLHF.

Of note for this clonotype: The junction departs from the called germline gene at one end, perhaps through a read error. CDR3 residues: CVSCDSTDTQYF. CDR3 bases: TGTGTCAGCTGCGACAGCACAGATACGCAGTATTTT. The V and J genes are TRBV11-2 and TRBJ2-3; no clear D. This CDR3 has 12 residues. Per the germline V gene, CDR1 is SGHAT and CDR2 is FQNNGV.

This chain joins TRBV11-2 and TRBJ2-1, with TRBD2 matching 8 bases. J gave up 3 bases and V 11 bases, and 18 bases lay outside the gene matches. This CDR3 comprises 17 residues. Germline lookup yields CDR1 SGHAT and CDR2 FQNNGV. The CDR3 loop reads CAGSLDGGGRFYNEQFF. Here the CDR3 DNA reads TGTGCCGGTAGCTTAGATGGGGGCGGGAGGTTCTACAATGAGCAGTTCTTC.

This clonotype was counted at least ten times. The rearrangement joins TRBV5-1 to TRBJ2-5; perhaps D is TRBD1 or TRBD2 (5 bases each). Germline CDR1 is SGHRS and CDR2 is YFSETQ. The CDR3 has 15 residues. V lost 3 bases and J lost 4, with 16 bases in between. CDR3 bases: TGCGCCAGCAGCTGGGGATCATTCGGGACAGAGACCCAGTACTTC. This translates into CASSWGSFGTETQYF.

Remarks on this clonotype: The junction shows a germline mismatch at one end, possibly a read error. This chain links TRBV4-1 with TRBJ1-2, with 8 nucleotides matching TRBD1. The CDR3 length is 14 residues. Germline V CDR1 and CDR2: MGHRA, YSYEKL. Written as DNA, the CDR3 is TGCCCCAGCATTCAAGGGGACAGGAACTATGGTTACACCTTC. As protein: CPSIQGDRNYGYTF.

In regard to this clonotype: The junction differs from germline at one of its ends, possibly a read error. This chain joins TRBV11-2 and TRBJ2-1; 9 bases map to TRBD2. Looked up from germline, CDR1 is SGHAT and CDR2 is FQNNGV. The CDR3 is 16 amino acids. For the CDR3, the DNA is TGTGTCAGCAGTTTAGAGCTCCTAGCGGGAATGGATGAGCAGTTCTTC. The encoded protein is CVSSLELLAGMDEQFF.

The V call is TRBV5-4, the J call TRBJ2-1; D perhaps matches TRBD2 (6 bases). Trimming took off 8 bases at V and 1 base at J, with 19 bases between the two ends. CDR3 size: 16 residues. The germline CDR1 and CDR2 sequences are SGHNT and YYREEE (reference sequence). The CDR3 bases are TGTGCCAGAAGGGATAACGGGAGAGTTTCCTACAATGAGCAGTTCTTC. Residues: CARRDNGRVSYNEQFF.